The present T cell receptor (beta chain) was sequenced within a study of OX40 agonist ivuxolimab in advanced cancers. The V end lost 4 bases, the J end lost 3 bases, and 16 bases lay between the germline ends. In germline, CDR1 is SGHVS, CDR2 FQNEAQ. CDR3 size: 15 residues. Measured with immunoSEQ multiplex PCR; TCRdb has only the in-frame clones, and not every one. In the table there are some 35,000 clones, around four fifths of which are singletons. Notes on the study in general: At 0.1 to 3.0 mg/kg and by week 6, clonal expansion occurred in CD4+ and CD8+ blood T cells.

Of note for this clone: Its target is not known.

The source was CD4+ or CD8+ T cells sorted from blood, collected in a trial of the OX40 agonist ivuxolimab. This chain joins TRBV7-8 and TRBJ2-7; tentatively, D is TRBD2 (5 bases). The TCR sequence derives from an adult with an advanced solid tumor such as melanoma, head and neck, liver or kidney cancer. CDR3 nucleotide sequence: TGTGCCAGCAGCTGGGGAGTCGCGGGTTACTACGAGCAGTACTTC. It is translated as CASSWGVAGYYEQYF.